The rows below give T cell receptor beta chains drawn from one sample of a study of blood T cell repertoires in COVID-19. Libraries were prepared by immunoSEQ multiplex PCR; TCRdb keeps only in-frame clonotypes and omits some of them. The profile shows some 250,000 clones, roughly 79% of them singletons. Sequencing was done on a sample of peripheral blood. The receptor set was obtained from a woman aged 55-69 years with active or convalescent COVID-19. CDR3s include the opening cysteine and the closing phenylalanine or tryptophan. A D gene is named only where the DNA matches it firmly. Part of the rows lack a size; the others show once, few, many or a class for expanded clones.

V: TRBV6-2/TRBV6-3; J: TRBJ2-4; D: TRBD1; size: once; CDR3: CASRPFKDRNAKNIQYF; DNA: TGTGCCAGCAGACCTTTTAAGGACAGGAACGCCAAAAACATTCAGTACTTC
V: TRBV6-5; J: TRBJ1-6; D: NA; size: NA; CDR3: CASSLDSSNSPLHF; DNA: TGTGCCAGCAGTCTGGACAGCAGTAATTCACCCCTCCACTTT
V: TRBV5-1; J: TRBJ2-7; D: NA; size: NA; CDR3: CASSLGRSSYEQYF; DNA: TGCGCCAGCAGCTTGGGGCGGAGCTCCTACGAGCAGTACTTC
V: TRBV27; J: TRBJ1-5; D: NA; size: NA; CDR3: CASRSPGGSNQPQHF; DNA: TGTGCCAGCAGAAGTCCGGGGGGCAGCAATCAGCCCCAGCATTTT
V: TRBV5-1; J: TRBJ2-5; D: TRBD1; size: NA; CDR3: CASSSRTGQETQYF; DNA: TGCGCCAGCAGCTCGAGGACAGGGCAAGAGACCCAGTACTTC
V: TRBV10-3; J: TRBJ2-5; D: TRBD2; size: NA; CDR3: CATGTSGGQETQYF; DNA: TGTGCCACCGGGACTAGCGGGGGGCAAGAGACCCAGTACTTC
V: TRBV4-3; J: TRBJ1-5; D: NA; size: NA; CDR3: CASSQDPGGQPQHF; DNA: TGCGCCAGCAGCCAAGACCCTGGCGGTCAGCCCCAGCATTTT
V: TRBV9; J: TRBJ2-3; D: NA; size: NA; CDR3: CASSALARTDTQYF; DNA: TGTGCCAGCAGCGCCCTGGCTAGAACAGATACGCAGTATTTT
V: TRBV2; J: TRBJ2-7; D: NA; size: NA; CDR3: CASRAGFSYEQYF; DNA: TGTGCCAGCAGAGCCGGGTTCTCCTACGAGCAGTACTTC
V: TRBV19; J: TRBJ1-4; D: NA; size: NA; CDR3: CASSPLREEKLFF; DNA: TGTGCCAGTAGTCCCCTCCGCGAGGAAAAACTGTTTTTT
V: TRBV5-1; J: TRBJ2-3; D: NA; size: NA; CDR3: CASSPAGGTDTQYF; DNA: TGCGCCAGCAGCCCGGCAGGGGGCACAGATACGCAGTATTTT
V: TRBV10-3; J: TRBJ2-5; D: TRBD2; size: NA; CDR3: CAISEASGGAGETQYF; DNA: TGTGCCATCAGTGAAGCAAGCGGGGGGGCGGGAGAGACCCAGTACTTC
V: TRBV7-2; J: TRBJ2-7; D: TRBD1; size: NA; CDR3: CASSLSGQGNEQYF; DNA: TGTGCCAGCAGCTTATCGGGACAGGGAAACGAGCAGTACTTC
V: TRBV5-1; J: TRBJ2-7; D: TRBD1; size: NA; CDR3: CASSLRGGPYEQYF; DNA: TGCGCCAGCAGCTTACGAGGGGGCCCCTACGAGCAGTACTTC
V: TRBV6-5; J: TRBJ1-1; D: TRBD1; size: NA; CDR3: CASSSRDRGLTEAFF; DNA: TGTGCCAGCAGCTCTCGAGACAGGGGGCTGACTGAAGCTTTCTTT
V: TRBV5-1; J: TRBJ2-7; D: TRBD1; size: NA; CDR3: CASTTGTGGNEQYF; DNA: TGCGCCAGTACTACCGGGACAGGGGGCAATGAGCAGTACTTC